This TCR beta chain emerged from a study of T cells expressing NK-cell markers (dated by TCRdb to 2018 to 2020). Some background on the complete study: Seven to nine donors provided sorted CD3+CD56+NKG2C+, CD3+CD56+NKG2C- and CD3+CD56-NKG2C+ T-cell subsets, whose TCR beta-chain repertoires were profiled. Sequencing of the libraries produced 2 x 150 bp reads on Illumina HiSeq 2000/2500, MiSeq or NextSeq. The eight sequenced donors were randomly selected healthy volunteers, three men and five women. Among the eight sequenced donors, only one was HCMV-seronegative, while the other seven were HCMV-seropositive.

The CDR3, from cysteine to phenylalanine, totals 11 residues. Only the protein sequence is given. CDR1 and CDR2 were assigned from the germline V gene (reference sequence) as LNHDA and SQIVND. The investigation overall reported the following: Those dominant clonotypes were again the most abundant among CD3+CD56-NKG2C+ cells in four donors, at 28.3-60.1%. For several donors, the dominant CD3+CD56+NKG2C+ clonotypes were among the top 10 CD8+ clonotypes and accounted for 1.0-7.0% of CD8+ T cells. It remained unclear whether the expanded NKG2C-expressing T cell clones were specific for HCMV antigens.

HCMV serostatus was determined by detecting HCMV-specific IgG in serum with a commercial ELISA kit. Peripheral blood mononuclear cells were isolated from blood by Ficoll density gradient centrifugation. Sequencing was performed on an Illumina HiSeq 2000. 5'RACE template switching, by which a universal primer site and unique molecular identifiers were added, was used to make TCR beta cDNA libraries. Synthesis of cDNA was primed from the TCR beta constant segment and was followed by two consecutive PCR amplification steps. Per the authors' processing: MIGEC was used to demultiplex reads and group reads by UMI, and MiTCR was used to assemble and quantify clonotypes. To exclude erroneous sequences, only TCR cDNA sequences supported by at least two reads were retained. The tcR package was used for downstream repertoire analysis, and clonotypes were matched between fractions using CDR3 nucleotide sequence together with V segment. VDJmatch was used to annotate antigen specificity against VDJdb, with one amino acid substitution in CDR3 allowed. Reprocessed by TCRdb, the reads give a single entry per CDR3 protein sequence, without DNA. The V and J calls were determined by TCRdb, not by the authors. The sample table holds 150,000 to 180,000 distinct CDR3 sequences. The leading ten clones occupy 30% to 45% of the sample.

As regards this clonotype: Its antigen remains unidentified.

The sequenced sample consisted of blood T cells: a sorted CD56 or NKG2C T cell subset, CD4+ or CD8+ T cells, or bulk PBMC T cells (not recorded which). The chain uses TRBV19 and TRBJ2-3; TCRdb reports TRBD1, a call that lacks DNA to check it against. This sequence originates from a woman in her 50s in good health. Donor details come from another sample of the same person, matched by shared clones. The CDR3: CARRGSDTQYF.